A single sample gave rise to the 5 T cell receptor beta chains below, sequenced in a study of blood T cell repertoires in COVID-19. Sequencing was performed with immunoSEQ multiplex PCR; in TCRdb, only in-frame clones are kept and a portion is missing. Of about 180,000 clones listed, approximately 78% were seen once; the top ten hold approximately 15%. The sequenced sample was PBMCs or T cells enriched from blood (not recorded which). These receptors were collected from a woman aged 45-65 years who had recovered from COVID-19.

This clone occurred once. The chain is built from TRBV20-1 and TRBJ1-2; D unclear. V was trimmed by 6 bases and J by 8 bases, leaving 13 bases between them. The V gene's germline CDR1 is DFQATT and CDR2 SNEGSKA (reference sequence). CDR3 size: 11 residues. CDR3 nucleotide sequence: TGCAGTGCCAGCAGGACTGGGGGCTACACCTTC. Translating it yields CSASRTGGYTF.

Turning to this clone: Other DNA sequences of this sample code for an identical CDR3. The V call is TRBV6-5, the J call TRBJ1-1, with D perhaps matching TRBD1 (5 bases). The V end lost 0 bases, the J end lost 3 bases, and 11 bases lay between the germline ends. The germline gives CDR1 MNHEY, CDR2 SVGAGI. CDR3 size: 15 residues. The CDR3 loop is CASSYSRQGDTEAFF. The CDR3 DNA reads TGTGCCAGCAGTTACTCGAGGCAGGGCGACACTGAAGCTTTCTTT.

The V and J genes are TRBV6-5 and TRBJ1-5; D is perhaps TRBD1 (6 bases). The V gene's germline CDR1 is MNHEY and CDR2 SVGAGI. This CDR3 has 15 residues. V was shortened by 6 bases and J by 3 bases, with 15 bases between the two germline ends. DNA of the CDR3: TGTGCCAGCAGCGCCCGGGGGGGCTTCAATCAGCCCCAGCATTTT. Protein sequence: CASSARGGFNQPQHF.

This chain uses TRBV5-6 with TRBJ1-1; D is perhaps TRBD1 (6 bases). Germline CDR1 reads SGHDT; CDR2 reads YYEEEE. The CDR3 runs to 13 residues. Trimming removed 3 bases from V and 3 bases from J, with 9 bases in between. The CDR3: CASSSGVDTEAFF. The CDR3 DNA is TGTGCCAGCAGCTCAGGGGTGGACACTGAAGCTTTCTTT.

The rearrangement joins TRBV19 to TRBJ1-5, with 8 bases identical to TRBD1. Per the germline V gene, CDR1 is LNHDA and CDR2 is SQIVND (reference sequence). The CDR3 spans 15 residues. Germline trimming cut 5 bases from V and 6 bases from J; bases unmatched to any gene: 9. CDR3 region: CASSETGGRRQPQHF. Written as DNA, the CDR3 is TGTGCCAGTAGTGAAACAGGGGGAAGGCGTCAGCCCCAGCATTTT.